This T cell receptor (beta chain) was obtained from a study of human T cells and chemical hapten exposure. Overall study context: Throughout a study of roughly 25 weeks, patients underwent weekly scalp administration of diphenylcyclopropenone doses.

There are a few counts of this clonotype. Antigen: not known. The time point here: patch test 3, about 24 weeks after DPC sensitization. Treatment meaning: therapeutic diphenylcyclopropenone sensitization with weekly scalp DPC. The authors' total RNA extraction used unfractionated whole blood. Each CDR3 protein is one row after TCRdb ran MiXCR on the RACE reads. The sample carries about 64,000 distinct CDR3 sequences, more than 9.5% recorded once. The CDR3 consists of 19 residues. Trimming removed 0 bases at V and 1 base at J, with 19 bases between. The germline gives CDR1 MRHNA, CDR2 SNTAGT. Overall study findings and caveats: The study found that PT1 expanded TCR counts correlated positively with patch test score. DPC sensitization did not alter TCRs above 1 in 1000 frequency.

The rearrangement joins TRBV6-4 to TRBJ1-5; D ambiguous. The clonotype comes from a woman in her 30s with alopecia areata. Some clones in this sample may be carry-over from other donors' samples. The material was whole blood, obtained in connection with sensitization to the hapten diphenylcyclopropenone (DPC). CDR3 nucleotide sequence: TGTGCCAGCAGTGACTCGAGGGATCGAGTCCGAGCGAGCAATCAGCCCCAGCATTTT. This encodes CASSDSRDRVRASNQPQHF.